The 27 T cell receptor beta chains listed next were all sequenced from one sample in a study of tumour-infiltrating T cells in Burkitt lymphoma. Only in-frame clones appear in the TCRdb table, and some are missing; sequencing was by immunoSEQ multiplex PCR. The table shows around 13,000 clones, with over 75% occurring only once. The sample was tumor tissue. The source is a human donor with diffuse large B-cell lymphoma.

The V and J genes are TRBV4-3 and TRBJ2-2; 9 bases are a match to TRBD2. V was pared by 3 bases and J by 4 bases, with 0 bases of the junction left unmatched. Germline V gene data show CDR1 as LGHNA and CDR2 as YSLEER. This CDR3 region has 14 residues. In nucleotides, the CDR3 is TGCGCCAGCAGCCAGGGACTAGCCACCGGGGAGCTGTTTTTT. This gives the protein CASSQGLATGELFF.

Comment on this clone: The same CDR3 arises from other DNA sequences in this sample as well. The gene calls are TRBV29-1 and TRBJ1-1, with D possibly being TRBD1 (5 bases). The CDR3 runs to 12 residues. V lost 7 bases and J lost 1, with 10 bases in between. Germline-derived CDR1 and CDR2 are SQVTM and ANQGSEA. The CDR3 DNA reads TGCAGCGGCGTTACAGGGAACACTGAAGCTTTCTTT. Translated, it gives CSGVTGNTEAFF. The whole variable domain, remainder taken from reference TRBV29-1 and TRBJ1-1, is SAVISQKPSRDICQRGTSLTIQCQVDSQVTMMFWYRQQPGQSLTLIATANQGSEATYESGFVIDKFPISRPNLTFSTLTVSNMSPEDSSIYLCSGVTGNTEAFFGQGTRLTVV.

This rearrangement joins TRBV4-3 to TRBJ1-4, with 9 positions matching TRBD1. The CDR3 covers 14 residues. Germline lookup yields CDR1 LGHNA and CDR2 YSLEER. J lost 7 bases, V lost 4 bases, and 4 bases had no gene match. The CDR3 DNA follows: TGCGCCAGCAGCCCCGGGACAGGGAGTGAAAAACTGTTTTTT. Translated, it gives CASSPGTGSEKLFF.

This clone was observed a handful of times. The chain couples TRBV7-9 to TRBJ1-1; no clear D gene. V was shortened by 3 bases and J by 1 base, with 12 bases between the two germline ends. The germline CDR1 and CDR2 sequences are SEHNR and FQNEAQ (reference sequence). This CDR3 has 15 amino acids. The CDR3, as DNA: TGTGCCAGCAGCTTCGGACCGATTAAGAACACTGAAGCTTTCTTT. This codes for CASSFGPIKNTEAFF.

V is TRBV5-1 and J is TRBJ2-7, with 9 bases matching TRBD2. The CDR3 runs to 15 residues. V was pared by 1 base and J by 5 bases, with 7 bases of the junction left unmatched. Germline CDR1 and CDR2: SGHRS and YFSETQ. As DNA, the CDR3 is TGCGCCAGCAGCTTGTTTCTAGCGGGATTGAACGAGCAGTACTTC. This translates into CASSLFLAGLNEQYF.

This rearrangement joins TRBV10-3 to TRBJ1-1; a weak D match, TRBD1 (6 bases). Trimming pared 2 bases from V and 2 bases from J, leaving 12 bases between. Germline loops: CDR1 ENHRY, CDR2 SYGVKD. The CDR3 sequence is 15 residues long. The CDR3 loop reads CAISEPGQINTEAFF. CDR3 nucleotides: TGTGCCATCAGTGAGCCCGGACAGATAAACACTGAAGCTTTCTTT.

The rearrangement links TRBV10-1 to TRBJ2-3, with a weak D call TRBD2 (6 bases). Trimming pared 2 bases from V and 0 bases from J, leaving 9 bases between. There are 15 residues in the CDR3. CDR1 and CDR2 from the germline V gene are WNHNN and SYGVQD (reference sequence). The DNA for the CDR3 is TGCGCCAGCAGTGAGCGGGGGATTAGCACAGATACGCAGTATTTT. Its protein is CASSERGISTDTQYF.

This clone was detected a few times. The chain carries TRBV5-4 and TRBJ2-2; D gene unclear. Looked up from germline, CDR1 is SGHNT and CDR2 is YYREEE (reference sequence). Between the trimmed V and J ends, which lost 2 bases and 0 bases, there was a span of 2 bases. The CDR3 spans 13 residues. CDR3 coding DNA: TGTGCCAGCAGCTTCCCGAACACCGGGGAGCTGTTTTTT. This gives the protein CASSFPNTGELFF.

This chain uses TRBV20-1 with TRBJ2-1; D gene uncertain. V was shortened by 5 bases and J by 2 bases, with 4 bases between the two germline ends. The V gene's germline CDR1 is DFQATT and CDR2 SNEGSKA (reference sequence). This CDR3 comprises 11 residues. CDR3 in DNA: TGCAGTGCTCTTGCCTACAATGAGCAGTTCTTC. Residues: CSALAYNEQFF.

The rearrangement uses TRBV5-1 and TRBJ1-2; TRBD1 is a possible D gene (6 bases). The CDR3 has 13 residues. Looked up from germline, CDR1 is SGHRS and CDR2 is YFSETQ. Trimming removed 6 bases from V and 12 bases from J, with 21 bases in between. This chain's CDR3 is CASTGEGVLQNTF. The CDR3 DNA is TGCGCCAGCACTGGGGAGGGGGTTCTTCAGAACACCTTC.

The genes are TRBV18 and TRBJ1-5, with D possibly TRBD1 on 5 matching bases. CDR3 size: 14 residues. Trimming stripped 2 bases from V and 5 bases from J, with 10 bases between. CDR1 KGHSH and CDR2 LQKENI come from the germline V gene. The CDR3 DNA reads TGTGCCAGCTCACCATTACCCAGGGATCAGCCCCAGCATTTT. Protein product: CASSPLPRDQPQHF.

Points on this clone: The sample carries other DNA sequences with the same CDR3. The rearrangement uses TRBV7-2 and TRBJ1-1; D gene uncertain. Germline CDR1 SGHTA, CDR2 FQGNSA. V was clipped by 7 bases and J by 4 bases, with 7 bases between them. This CDR3 contains 11 residues. This CDR3 reads CASTHRTEAFF. CDR3 sequence (DNA): TGTGCCAGCACTCACCGCACTGAAGCTTTCTTT.

This rearrangement joins TRBV10-3 to TRBJ2-5, with TRBD1 matching over 7 bases. CDR1 ENHRY and CDR2 SYGVKD come from the germline V gene. J was trimmed by 3 bases and V by 6 bases; bases with no gene match: 4. The CDR3 is 13 amino acids. CDR3 sequence (DNA): TGTGCCATCAGCTTGACAGGGAAAGAGACCCAGTACTTC. Encoded protein: CAISLTGKETQYF.

The rearrangement uses TRBV19 and TRBJ2-3, with 9 nucleotides matching TRBD1. After removal of 1 base from V and 5 bases from J, the junction contained 7 bases not matched to a gene. CDR1 is LNHDA and CDR2 is SQIVND in the germline V gene (reference sequence). The CDR3 extends over 16 amino acids. The CDR3 is CASSIATGGWQDTQYF. As DNA, the CDR3 is TGTGCCAGTAGTATAGCAACAGGGGGCTGGCAAGATACGCAGTATTTT.

The rearrangement uses TRBV28 and TRBJ1-3; D ambiguous. CDR3 size: 15 residues. The V gene's germline CDR1 is MDHEN and CDR2 SYDVKM. V shed 1 base and J shed 2 bases, with 9 bases lying between them. CDR3 residues: CASSLSEATGNTIYF. The CDR3 region has the DNA TGTGCCAGCAGTTTATCGGAAGCAACTGGAAACACCATATATTTT.

The chain uses TRBV2 and TRBJ2-7; D ambiguous. CDR3 length: 12 residues. Between the trimmed V and J ends, which lost 6 bases and 4 bases, there was a span of 10 bases. The V gene's germline CDR1 is SNHLY and CDR2 FYNNEI. The CDR3 loop reads CASRSYGYEQYF. The CDR3 nucleotides are TGTGCCAGCAGATCATACGGATACGAGCAGTACTTC. Full variable domain (outside the CDR3, taken from reference TRBV2 and TRBJ2-7): EPEVTQTPSHQVTQMGQEVILRCVPISNHLYFYWYRQILGQKVEFLVSFYNNEISEKSEIFDDQFSVERPDGSNFTLKIRSTKLEDSAMYFCASRSYGYEQYFGPGTRLTVT.

V is TRBV10-3 and J is TRBJ2-3; 9 bases line up with TRBD2. CDR1 is ENHRY, CDR2 SYGVKD, per germline. CDR3 length: 15 amino acids. The V gene end was trimmed by 6 bases and the J gene end by 2 bases; junction bases not matched to a gene: 6. The CDR3 DNA reads TGTGCCATCAGAGCTAGCGGGGCGCCCACAGATACGCAGTATTTT. This translates into CAIRASGAPTDTQYF.

The chain uses TRBV7-9 and TRBJ2-1, with unresolved D. The CDR3 is made up of 17 amino acids. CDR1 SEHNR and CDR2 FQNEAQ come from the germline V gene (reference sequence). Trimming cost V 5 bases and J 2 bases, with 19 bases left between them. The CDR3 spells CASSPDINLITYNEQFF. The CDR3 region has the DNA TGTGCCAGCAGCCCAGATATCAACCTGATAACCTACAATGAGCAGTTCTTC.

The chain recombines TRBV5-4 with TRBJ2-5; D gene uncertain. CDR1 and CDR2 from the germline V gene are SGHNT and YYREEE (reference sequence). CDR3 length equals 14 residues. Trimming shortened V by 0 bases and J by 2 bases, and 8 bases separated the two germline ends. CDR3 coding DNA: TGTGCCAGCAGCTTGGGGCAGAAACAAGAGACCCAGTACTTC. Protein sequence: CASSLGQKQETQYF. Full variable domain (remainder filled in from reference TRBV5-4 and TRBJ2-5): ETGVTQSPTHLIKTRGQQVTLRCSSQSGHNTVSWYQQALGQGPQFIFQYYREEENGRGNFPPRFSGLQFPNYSSELNVNALELDDSALYLCASSLGQKQETQYFGPGTRLLVL.

CDR3 protein: CASSLGTGDWTEAFF. CDR3 nucleotides: TGTGCCAGCAGCTTAGGAACAGGGGATTGGACTGAAGCTTTCTTT. The rearrangement joins TRBV5-4 to TRBJ1-1; 7 nucleotides align to TRBD1. This CDR3 is 15 amino acids long. Germline V CDR1 and CDR2: SGHNT, YYREEE (reference sequence). The J segment lost 5 bases and the V segment lost 2 bases, leaving 9 bases of the junction unmatched.

The chain has TRBV2 and TRBJ1-5, with 9 positions matching TRBD1. From germline, CDR1 is SNHLY and CDR2 FYNNEI. The CDR3 length is 14 residues. Unmatched junction bases numbered 3, after V lost 1 base and J lost 8 bases. This CDR3 reads CASSEGTGVEPQHF. Written as DNA, the CDR3 is TGTGCCAGCAGTGAAGGGACAGGGGTAGAGCCCCAGCATTTT.

V and J are TRBV4-3 and TRBJ1-3; D uncertain. Germline CDR1 and CDR2: LGHNA and YSLEER. The ends were cut back, 5 bases at V and 0 bases at J, with 11 bases in the middle. This CDR3 has 15 residues. The CDR3 spells CASSFRWDSGNTIYF. As DNA, the CDR3 is TGCGCCAGCAGCTTCCGCTGGGACTCTGGAAACACCATATATTTT.

This clone was seen a few times. The chain uses TRBV14 and TRBJ1-2, with 7 bases lining up with TRBD1. The germline gives CDR1 SGHDN, CDR2 FVKESK. The CDR3 sequence is 14 residues long. After removal of 1 base from V and 4 bases from J, the junction contained 3 bases not matched to a gene. CDR3 in amino acids: CASSQGWDSYGYTF. The DNA of the CDR3 is TGTGCCAGCAGCCAAGGCTGGGACAGCTATGGCTACACCTTC. The full variable domain, completed using reference TRBV14 and TRBJ1-2, is EAGVTQFPSHSVIEKGQTVTLRCDPISGHDNLYWYRRVMGKEIKFLLHFVKESKQDESGMPNNRFLAERTGGTYSTLKVQPAELEDSGVYFCASSQGWDSYGYTFGSGTRLTVV.

This chain connects TRBV19 to TRBJ2-2, with D unresolved. Trimming cost V 4 bases and J 0 bases, with 12 bases left between them. CDR1 is LNHDA, CDR2 SQIVND, per germline (reference sequence). CDR3 length equals 16 residues. The CDR3 DNA sequence: TGTGCCAGTAGTAGATGGGAAACAACGAACACCGGGGAGCTGTTTTTT. Residues: CASSRWETTNTGELFF.

This rearrangement joins TRBV2 to TRBJ2-5; D gene unclear. Looked up from germline, CDR1 is SNHLY and CDR2 is FYNNEI. The germline V and J ends were trimmed by 11 bases and 0 bases, with 13 bases remaining between them. There are 13 residues in the CDR3. CDR3 DNA: TGTGCCGGCTTAGACATCGACCAAGAGACCCAGTACTTC. Encoded protein: CAGLDIDQETQYF.

The chain couples TRBV6-5 to TRBJ1-1; unclear D gene. The CDR3 extends over 12 amino acids. CDR1 and CDR2 from the germline V gene are MNHEY and SVGAGI. V was shortened by 0 bases and J by 1 base, with 0 bases between the two germline ends. The CDR3 nucleotides read TGTGCCAGCAGTTACTCGAACACTGAAGCTTTCTTT. Protein product: CASSYSNTEAFF.

V gene TRBV7-9 combines with J gene TRBJ2-6; D remains ambiguous. CDR1 and CDR2 from the germline V gene are SEHNR and FQNEAQ (reference sequence). The length of the CDR3 is 18 residues. Trimming took 1 base from V and 2 from J, leaving 15 bases between them. The CDR3 region has the DNA TGTGCCAGCAGCTTAGGATCGGCCGGATTTACTGGGGCCAACGTCCTGACTTTC. This translates into CASSLGSAGFTGANVLTF.